The clone carrying this T cell receptor beta chain occurred once. Germline V CDR1 and CDR2: MNHEY, SVGAGI. The CDR3 length is 13 residues. V was pared by 6 bases and J by 8 bases, with 9 bases of the junction left unmatched. Before being deemed recovered, Cohort 3 donors had two negative PCRs, clearance, or symptom resolution. Only in-frame clones appear in the TCRdb table, and some are missing; sequencing was by immunoSEQ multiplex PCR. The profile shows hundreds of thousands of clones, 85% to 90% of them singletons. The data derive from a study of blood T cell repertoires in COVID-19. V gene TRBV6-5 combines with J gene TRBJ1-2; TRBD1 agrees at 7 bases. The sequence was collected from a woman under 30 who had recovered from COVID-19. The sequencing input was PBMCs or T cells enriched from blood (not recorded which). Written as DNA, the CDR3 is TGTGCCAGCAGAAGACAGGGTCTGGGAGGCTACACCTTC. Protein product: CASRRQGLGGYTF.